The T cell receptor beta chain under discussion was sequenced for a study of T cells in women clearing cervical HPV infection. The wider study: No precancer developed; the control's incident HPV16 infection cleared within 12 months.

For this clone: The sequenced fragment ends 3 residues before the CDR3 boundary, so the rest is inferred from the germline J gene.

Profiling relied on immunoSEQ multiplex PCR, and the TCRdb table lists in-frame clones only, not all of them. The sample table includes over 25,000 clones. CDR1 and CDR2 from the germline V gene are LGHNA and YNFKEQ. The CDR3 has 14 residues. Material for sequencing was blood buffy coat. The sequence derives from a woman aged 18 to 75 with a cervical HPV16 infection that either progressed to CIN3+ or cleared (not recorded which). This rearrangement joins TRBV4-2 to TRBJ1-6; TRBD1 is a possible D gene (6 bases). The CDR3 region is CASSQDGDKKALHF. The covered CDR3 bases are TGTGCCAGCAGCCAAGATGGGGACAAGAAGGCC.